This T cell receptor (beta chain) was observed in a study of cytotoxic CD8 clonotypes in ibrutinib-treated CLL. The data were produced by immunoSEQ multiplex PCR, yet TCRdb's version contains in-frame clones alone and is incomplete. The data contain roughly 76,000 clones, around 80% of them singletons. Around 2.2 micrograms of genomic DNA came from cryopreserved PBMCs for TCR beta libraries. This specimen was PBMCs, taken at disease progression, from a patient treated with ibrutinib. The clonotype comes from a human donor with chronic lymphocytic leukemia.

The CDR3 loop reads CASSPRTGSEKLFF. In DNA form, the CDR3 reads TGTGCCAGCAGTCCACGGACAGGGTCTGAAAAACTGTTTTTT. V is TRBV27 and J is TRBJ1-4; 8 positions agree with TRBD1. With 5 bases clipped from V and 7 bases from J, the junction kept 6 bases outside the gene matches. This CDR3 has 14 amino acids. Germline CDR1 and CDR2: MNHEY and SMNVEV (reference sequence).